This T cell receptor beta chain is from a study of T cells in Graves' hyperthyroidism and ophthalmopathy. Many counts were recorded for this clonotype. The TCR beta CDR3 regions underwent amplification using RNA transcripts as the source. Initially, a first-round RT-PCR of the TCR CDR3 employed the HTBI primer set. MiXCR, applied by TCRdb to the multiplex PCR reads, yields one record per CDR3 protein. The sample lists about 640,000 distinct CDR3 sequences; less than 25% were seen once. V trimming: 7 bases; J trimming: 5 bases; junction bases outside the gene matches: 20. The CDR3 totals 18 residues. CDR1 MDHEN and CDR2 SYDVKM come from the germline V gene.

The specimen sequenced was blood. This sequence originates from a man aged 25-40 years with Graves' ophthalmopathy. The V and J genes are TRBV28 and TRBJ1-3, with 7 bases fitting TRBD1. In nucleotides, the CDR3 is TGTGCCAGCACGTCCCAGGCGGACAGGCGGATCCTGAGAAACACCATATATTTT. Its protein product is CASTSQADRRILRNTIYF.